Listed below are T cell receptor beta chains from one sample, sequenced in a study of neoadjuvant nivolumab and ipilimumab in lung cancer. Profiling relied on immunoSEQ multiplex PCR, and the TCRdb table lists in-frame clones only, not all of them. The sample holds some 50,000 clones, 85% to 90% seen once. The source material was blood, sampled before neoadjuvant nivolumab, alone or with ipilimumab. These TCRs come from an adult with non-small cell lung cancer. Some clones in this sample may be carry-over from other donors' samples. Each CDR3 is given with its conserved first and last residue. Each record gives: D gene, clone size, V gene, CDR3 length, J gene, CDR3 protein, CDR3 DNA. The D gene is left open where the match is weak. Expanded clones get a size class; other rows say once, few or many, or leave the size out.

-	-	TRBV18	14	TRBJ1-1	CATLPGGAITEAFF	TGTGCCACTCTCCCCGGGGGCGCTATCACTGAAGCTTTCTTT
-	-	TRBV30	13	TRBJ1-4	CAWSVLGGEKLFF	TGTGCCTGGAGTGTACTCGGAGGTGAAAAACTGTTTTTT
TRBD2	-	TRBV7-8	15	TRBJ2-1	CASSSTSGRRDEQFF	TGTGCCAGCAGCTCGACTAGCGGGAGAAGAGATGAGCAGTTCTTC
TRBD1	-	TRBV7-3	14	TRBJ1-1	CASSQGQGNTEAFF	TGTGCCAGCAGTCAGGGACAGGGGAACACTGAAGCTTTCTTT
-	-	TRBV4-3	16	TRBJ2-5	CASSQDRGSSQETQYF	TGCGCCAGCAGCCAAGATCGGGGCAGTTCCCAAGAGACCCAGTACTTC
-	-	TRBV7-9	16	TRBJ1-3	CASSPGSGGAGNTIYF	TGTGCCAGCAGCCCAGGTAGCGGGGGTGCTGGAAACACCATATATTTT
-	-	TRBV11-2	14	TRBJ1-4	CASSLEVGQPQLFF	TGTGCCAGCAGCTTAGAAGTAGGACAGCCCCAACTGTTTTTT
-	-	TRBV9	17	TRBJ1-1	CASSPRRGLASLTEAFF	TGTGCCAGCAGCCCCCGCCGGGGACTTGCTTCCCTGACTGAAGCTTTCTTT
TRBD2	-	TRBV5-1	14	TRBJ2-5	CASSFGPSGETQYF	TGCGCCAGCAGCTTCGGTCCTAGCGGGGAGACCCAGTACTTC
-	few	TRBV18	14	TRBJ2-2	CASSPILDTGELFF	TGTGCCAGCTCACCAATCTTAGACACCGGGGAGCTGTTTTTT
TRBD2	-	TRBV11-1	14	TRBJ2-1	CASSLVAGPNEQFF	TGTGCCAGCAGCTTAGTAGCGGGTCCAAATGAGCAGTTCTTC
TRBD2	-	TRBV19	15	TRBJ2-5	CASRGGDSIQETQYF	TGTGCCAGTCGGGGGGGCGACAGTATACAAGAGACCCAGTACTTC
-	-	TRBV30	13	TRBJ1-1	CAVAWAQNTEAFF	TGTGCCGTCGCTTGGGCCCAGAACACTGAAGCTTTCTTT
-	few	TRBV6-1	13	TRBJ2-7	CASRGVAPYEQYF	TGTGCCAGCAGGGGGGTGGCCCCCTACGAGCAGTACTTC
-	-	TRBV5-1	13	TRBJ2-3	CASSRSIRDTQYF	TGCGCCAGCAGCCGTTCCATTAGGGATACGCAGTATTTT
TRBD2	-	TRBV5-4	15	TRBJ2-2	CASSGTSGRYRELFF	TGTGCCAGCAGCGGGACTAGCGGGAGGTACAGGGAGCTGTTTTTT
TRBD1	-	TRBV19	14	TRBJ1-1	CASSKTGAFSEAFF	TGTGCCAGTAGTAAGACAGGGGCTTTTTCTGAAGCTTTCTTT
-	-	TRBV6-1	16	TRBJ1-5	CASSVQQGRGNQPQHF	TGTGCCAGCAGTGTACAACAGGGAAGGGGCAATCAGCCCCAGCATTTT
-	-	TRBV7-2	12	TRBJ1-3	CASSPRGNTIYF	TGTGCCAGCAGCCCCCGGGGGAACACCATATATTTT
-	-	TRBV7-8	13	TRBJ2-3	CASSSLGPGTQYF	TGTGCCAGCAGCTCCCTAGGCCCTGGGACGCAGTATTTT
TRBD2	-	TRBV7-2	14	TRBJ2-1	CASSVNSGRSEQFF	TGTGCCAGCAGCGTCAATAGCGGGAGAAGCGAGCAGTTCTTC
-	-	TRBV9	13	TRBJ2-1	CASSVELGGEQFF	TGTGCCAGCAGCGTCGAGCTTGGAGGGGAGCAGTTCTTC
TRBD1	-	TRBV19	15	TRBJ1-5	CASSNGQGRLQPQHF	TGTGCCAGTAGTAACGGACAGGGGAGGTTACAGCCCCAGCATTTT
-	-	TRBV14	15	TRBJ2-7	CASSESGTLSYEQYF	TGTGCCAGCAGCGAATCCGGGACACTCTCCTACGAGCAGTACTTC
TRBD2	once	TRBV18	15	TRBJ2-7	CASSPDWGGGREQYF	TGTGCCAGCTCACCAGATTGGGGGGGAGGACGCGAGCAGTACTTC
-	-	TRBV12-2	14	TRBJ1-2	CASRRLTGIYGYTF	TGTGCAAGTCGCCGCCTGACAGGGATCTATGGCTACACCTTC
-	once	TRBV11-2	14	TRBJ1-1	CASSFPGVGTEAFF	TGTGCCAGCAGCTTCCCCGGCGTTGGGACTGAAGCTTTCTTT